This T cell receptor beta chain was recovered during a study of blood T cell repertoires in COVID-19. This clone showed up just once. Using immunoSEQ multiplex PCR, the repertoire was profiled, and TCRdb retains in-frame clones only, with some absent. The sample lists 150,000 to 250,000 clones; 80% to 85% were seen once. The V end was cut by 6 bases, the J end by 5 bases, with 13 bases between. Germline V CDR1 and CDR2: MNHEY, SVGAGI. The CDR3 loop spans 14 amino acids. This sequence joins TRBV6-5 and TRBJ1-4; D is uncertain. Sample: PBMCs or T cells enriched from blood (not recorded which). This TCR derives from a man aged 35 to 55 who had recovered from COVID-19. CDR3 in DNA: TGTGCCAGCAGCGCGGTAACGCCGAATGAAAAACTGTTTTTT. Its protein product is CASSAVTPNEKLFF.